This T cell receptor (beta chain) was recovered during a study of blood T cell repertoires in COVID-19. Clones were read by immunoSEQ multiplex PCR, and TCRdb kept only the in-frame ones, dropping some. The sample lists about 250,000 clones; about nine tenths were seen once. This CDR3 is built from 15 residues. V was pared by 6 bases and J by 0 bases, with 12 bases between. Germline V gene lookup returns CDR1 MNHEY and CDR2 SMNVEV (reference sequence). Seattle patients were enrolled during active infection and followed longitudinally. The receptor was isolated from a woman aged 25 to 39 with COVID-19, enrolled during active disease. The chain carries TRBV27 and TRBJ1-5, with D unclear. Sequencing was done on a sample of peripheral blood. CDR3 protein: CASSLEPYSNQPQHF. In DNA form, the CDR3 reads TGTGCCAGCAGCTTGGAGCCTTATAGCAATCAGCCCCAGCATTTT.